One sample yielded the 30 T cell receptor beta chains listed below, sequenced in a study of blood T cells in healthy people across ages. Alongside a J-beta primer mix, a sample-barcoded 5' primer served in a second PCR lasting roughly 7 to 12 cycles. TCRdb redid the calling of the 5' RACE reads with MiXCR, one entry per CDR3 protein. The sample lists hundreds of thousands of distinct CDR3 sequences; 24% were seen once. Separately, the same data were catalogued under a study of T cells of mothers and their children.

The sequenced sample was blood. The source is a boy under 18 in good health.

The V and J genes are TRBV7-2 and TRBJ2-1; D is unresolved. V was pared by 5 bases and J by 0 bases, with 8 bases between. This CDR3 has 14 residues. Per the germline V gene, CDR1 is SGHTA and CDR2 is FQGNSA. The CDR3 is CASSPQSSYNEQFF. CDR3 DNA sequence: TGTGCCAGCAGCCCGCAGAGCTCCTACAATGAGCAGTTCTTC.

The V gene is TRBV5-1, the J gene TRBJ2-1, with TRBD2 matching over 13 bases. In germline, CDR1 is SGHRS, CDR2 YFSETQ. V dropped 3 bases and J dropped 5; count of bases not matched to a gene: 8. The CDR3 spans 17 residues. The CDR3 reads CASSSVSTSGGHNEQFF. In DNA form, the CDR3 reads TGCGCCAGCAGCTCCGTATCGACTAGCGGGGGGCACAATGAGCAGTTCTTC.

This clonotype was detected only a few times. For the CDR3, the DNA is TGTGCCAGCAGCTTGGGCGGGGGGGCTGGAGAGCTCTACAATGAGCAGTTCTTC. Its protein product is CASSLGGGAGELYNEQFF. This chain connects TRBV7-8 to TRBJ2-1; TRBD2 matches 9 bases. The CDR3 spans 18 residues. V lost 3 bases, J lost 3 bases, and 12 bases stayed unmatched. Germline lookup yields CDR1 SGHVS and CDR2 FQNEAQ.

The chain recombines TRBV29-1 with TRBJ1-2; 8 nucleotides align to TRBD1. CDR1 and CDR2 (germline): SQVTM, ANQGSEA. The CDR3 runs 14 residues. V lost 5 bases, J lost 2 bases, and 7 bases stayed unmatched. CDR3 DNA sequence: TGCAGCGTTACCCCGGGACAGGAGAACTATGGCTACACCTTC. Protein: CSVTPGQENYGYTF. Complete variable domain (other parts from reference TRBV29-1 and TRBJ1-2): SAVISQKPSRDICQRGTSLTIQCQVDSQVTMMFWYRQQPGQSLTLIATANQGSEATYESGFVIDKFPISRPNLTFSTLTVSNMSPEDSSIYLCSVTPGQENYGYTFGSGTRLTVV.

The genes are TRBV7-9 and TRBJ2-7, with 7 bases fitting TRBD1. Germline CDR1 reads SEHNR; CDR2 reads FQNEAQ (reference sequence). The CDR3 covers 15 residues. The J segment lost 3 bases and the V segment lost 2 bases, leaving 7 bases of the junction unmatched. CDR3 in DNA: TGTGCCAGCAGCTTACGACAGGGTAATCTCTACGAGCAGTACTTC. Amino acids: CASSLRQGNLYEQYF.

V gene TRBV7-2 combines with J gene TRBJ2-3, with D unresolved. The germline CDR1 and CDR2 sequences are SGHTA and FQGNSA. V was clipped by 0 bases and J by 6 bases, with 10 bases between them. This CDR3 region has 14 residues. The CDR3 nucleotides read TGTGCCAGCAGCTTAGCGGCTCATCGGGATACGCAGTATTTT. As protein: CASSLAAHRDTQYF.

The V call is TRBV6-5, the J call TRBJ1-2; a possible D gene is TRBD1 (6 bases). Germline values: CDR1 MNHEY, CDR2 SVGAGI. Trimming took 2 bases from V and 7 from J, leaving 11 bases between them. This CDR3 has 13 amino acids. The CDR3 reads CASSYGAGAGYTF. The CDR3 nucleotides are TGTGCCAGCAGTTACGGCGCAGGGGCTGGCTACACCTTC.

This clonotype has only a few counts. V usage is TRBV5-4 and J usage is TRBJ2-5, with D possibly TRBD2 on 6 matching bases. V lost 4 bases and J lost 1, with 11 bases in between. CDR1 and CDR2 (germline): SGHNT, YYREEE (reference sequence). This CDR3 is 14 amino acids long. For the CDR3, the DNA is TGTGCCAGCAGCCCAACGACTAGCCAAGAGACCCAGTACTTC. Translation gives CASSPTTSQETQYF.

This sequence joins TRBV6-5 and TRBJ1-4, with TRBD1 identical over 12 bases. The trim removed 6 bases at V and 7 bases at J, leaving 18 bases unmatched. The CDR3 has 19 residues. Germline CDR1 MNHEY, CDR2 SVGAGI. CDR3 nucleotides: TGTGCCAGCAGATACAATCCGGGACAGGGGGCTGGGCGGGGTGAAAAACTGTTTTTT. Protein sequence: CASRYNPGQGAGRGEKLFF.

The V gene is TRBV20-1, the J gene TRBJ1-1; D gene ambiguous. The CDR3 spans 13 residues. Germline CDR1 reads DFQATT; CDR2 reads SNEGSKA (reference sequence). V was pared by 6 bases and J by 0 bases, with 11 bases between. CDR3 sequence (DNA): TGCAGTGCCCGAATGCAGGTGAACACTGAAGCTTTCTTT. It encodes CSARMQVNTEAFF.

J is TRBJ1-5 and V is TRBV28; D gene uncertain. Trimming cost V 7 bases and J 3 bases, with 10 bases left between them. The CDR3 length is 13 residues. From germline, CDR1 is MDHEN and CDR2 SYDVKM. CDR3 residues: CASMAVTNQPQHF. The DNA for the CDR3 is TGTGCCAGCATGGCCGTAACCAATCAGCCCCAGCATTTT.

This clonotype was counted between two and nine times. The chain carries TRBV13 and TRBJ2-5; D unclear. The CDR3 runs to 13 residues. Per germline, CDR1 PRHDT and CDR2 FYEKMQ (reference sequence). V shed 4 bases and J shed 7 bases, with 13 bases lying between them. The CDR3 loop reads CASSSDNDGTQYF. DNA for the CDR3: TGTGCCAGCAGCTCCGACAACGATGGGACCCAGTACTTC.

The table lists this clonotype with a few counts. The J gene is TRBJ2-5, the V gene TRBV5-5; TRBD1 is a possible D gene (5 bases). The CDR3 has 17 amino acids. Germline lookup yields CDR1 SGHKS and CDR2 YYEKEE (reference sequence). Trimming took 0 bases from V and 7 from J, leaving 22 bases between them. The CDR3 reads CASSLDLGLLWGATQYF. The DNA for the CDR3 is TGTGCCAGCAGCTTGGATCTGGGGCTATTGTGGGGTGCGACCCAGTACTTC. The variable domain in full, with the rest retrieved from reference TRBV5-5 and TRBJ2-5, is DAGVTQSPTHLIKTRGQQVTLRCSPISGHKSVSWYQQVLGQGPQFIFQYYEKEERGRGNFPDRFSARQFPNYSSELNVNALLLGDSALYLCASSLDLGLLWGATQYFGPGTRLLVL.

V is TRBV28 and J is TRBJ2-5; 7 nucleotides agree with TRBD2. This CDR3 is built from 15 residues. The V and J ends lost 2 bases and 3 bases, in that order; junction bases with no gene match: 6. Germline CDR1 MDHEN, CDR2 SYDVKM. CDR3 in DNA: TGTGCCAGCAGTTTACTGCTAGCGGATGAAGAGACCCAGTACTTC. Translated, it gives CASSLLLADEETQYF.

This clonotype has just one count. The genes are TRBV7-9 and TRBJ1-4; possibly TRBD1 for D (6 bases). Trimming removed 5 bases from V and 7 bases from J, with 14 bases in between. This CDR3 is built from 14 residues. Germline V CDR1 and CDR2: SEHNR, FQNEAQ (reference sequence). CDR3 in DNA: TGTGCCAGCAGCCCTGGACAGATGGGTGAAAAACTGTTTTTT. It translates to CASSPGQMGEKLFF.

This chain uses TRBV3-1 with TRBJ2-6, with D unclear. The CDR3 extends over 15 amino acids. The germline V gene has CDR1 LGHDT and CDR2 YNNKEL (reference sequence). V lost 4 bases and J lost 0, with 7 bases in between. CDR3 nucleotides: TGTGCCAGCAGCCCTAGGGACTCTGGGGCCAACGTCCTGACTTTC. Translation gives CASSPRDSGANVLTF.

The CDR3: CASSGTSGRLGEQFF. The CDR3 nucleotides read TGTGCCAGCAGCGGGACTAGCGGTCGGCTCGGGGAGCAGTTCTTC. The gene calls are TRBV7-2 and TRBJ2-1; 11 positions match TRBD2. With V trimmed by 5 bases and J by 10 bases, 10 bases remained unmatched. This CDR3 is built from 15 residues. CDR1 and CDR2 (germline): SGHTA, FQGNSA.

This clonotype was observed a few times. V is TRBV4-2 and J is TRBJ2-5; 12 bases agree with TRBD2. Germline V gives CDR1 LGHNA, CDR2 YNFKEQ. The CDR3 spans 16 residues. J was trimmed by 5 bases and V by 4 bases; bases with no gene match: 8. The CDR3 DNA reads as TGTGCCAGCAGCCTCGGACTAGCGGGAACATGGGAGACCCAGTACTTC. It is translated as CASSLGLAGTWETQYF.

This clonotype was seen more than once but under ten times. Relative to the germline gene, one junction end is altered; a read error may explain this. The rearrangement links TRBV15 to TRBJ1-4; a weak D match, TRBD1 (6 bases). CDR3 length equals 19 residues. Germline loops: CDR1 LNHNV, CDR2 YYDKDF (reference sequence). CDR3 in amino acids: CAASRDLFPGGQLNEKLLF. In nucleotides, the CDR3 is TGTGCCGCCAGCAGAGATCTATTTCCCGGCGGACAGCTTAATGAAAAACTGCTTTTT.

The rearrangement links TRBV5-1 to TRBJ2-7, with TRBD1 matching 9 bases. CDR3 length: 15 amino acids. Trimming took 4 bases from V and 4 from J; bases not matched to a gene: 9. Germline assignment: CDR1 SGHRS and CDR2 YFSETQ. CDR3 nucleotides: TGCGCCAGCAGCCCTGGGACAGGGTCAAGGTACGAGCAGTACTTC. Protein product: CASSPGTGSRYEQYF.

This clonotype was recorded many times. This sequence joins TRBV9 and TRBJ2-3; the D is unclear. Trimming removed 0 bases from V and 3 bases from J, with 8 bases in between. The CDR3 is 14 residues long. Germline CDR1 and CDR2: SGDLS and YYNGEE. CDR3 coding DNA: TGTGCCAGCAGCGTAGCTCCCGGGACAGATACGCAGTATTTT. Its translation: CASSVAPGTDTQYF.

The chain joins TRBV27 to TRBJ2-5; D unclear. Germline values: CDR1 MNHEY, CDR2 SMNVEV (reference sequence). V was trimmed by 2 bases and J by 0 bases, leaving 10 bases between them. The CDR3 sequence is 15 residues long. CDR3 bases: TGTGCCAGCAGTTTAGTAGGCACTTACCAAGAGACCCAGTACTTC. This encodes CASSLVGTYQETQYF.

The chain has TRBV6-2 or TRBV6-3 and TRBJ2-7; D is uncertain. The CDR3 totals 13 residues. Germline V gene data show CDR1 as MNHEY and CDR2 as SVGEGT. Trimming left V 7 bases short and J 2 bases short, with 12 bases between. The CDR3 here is CASTVGFTYEQYF. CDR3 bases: TGTGCCAGCACTGTGGGATTTACCTACGAGCAGTACTTC.

CDR3 DNA sequence: TGCGCCAGCAGCCAAGAAGGACTAGCGGTGGTTCAGAATGAGCAGTTCTTC. It yields the protein CASSQEGLAVVQNEQFF. J is TRBJ2-5 and V is TRBV4-3, with 10 bases lining up with TRBD2. The J call may be wrong; the DNA end is better matched by TRBJ2-1. Germline CDR1 LGHNA, CDR2 YSLEER. This CDR3 comprises 17 residues.

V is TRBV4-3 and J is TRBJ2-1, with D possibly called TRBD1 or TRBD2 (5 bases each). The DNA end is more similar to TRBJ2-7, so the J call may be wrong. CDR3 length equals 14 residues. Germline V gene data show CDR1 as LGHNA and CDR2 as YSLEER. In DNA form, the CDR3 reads TGCGCCAGCAGCCACCAGAGGGGCCACTACGAGCAGTACTTC. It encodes CASSHQRGHYEQYF.

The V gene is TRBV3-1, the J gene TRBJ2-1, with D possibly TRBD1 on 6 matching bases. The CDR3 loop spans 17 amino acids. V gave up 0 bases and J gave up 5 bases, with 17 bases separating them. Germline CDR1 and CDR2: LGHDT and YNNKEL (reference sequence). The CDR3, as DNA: TGTGCCAGCAGCCAAGATTCAGGGGACCGGGGCGACAATGAGCAGTTCTTC. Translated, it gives CASSQDSGDRGDNEQFF.

CDR3: CASRETGSGNTIYF. The CDR3 region has the DNA TGTGCCAGCAGGGAGACAGGCTCTGGAAACACCATATATTTT. The V call is TRBV2, the J call TRBJ1-3, with a possible D match to TRBD1 (6 bases). The V and J ends lost 6 bases and 0 bases respectively, with 9 bases between them. Germline CDR1 SNHLY, CDR2 FYNNEI. The CDR3 sequence is 14 residues long.

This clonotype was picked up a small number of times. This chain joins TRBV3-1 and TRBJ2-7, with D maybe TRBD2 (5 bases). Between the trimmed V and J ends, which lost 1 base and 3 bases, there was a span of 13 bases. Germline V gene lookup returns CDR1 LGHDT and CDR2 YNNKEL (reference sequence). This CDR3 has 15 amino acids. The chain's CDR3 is CASSQGKGVGYEQYF. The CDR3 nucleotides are TGTGCCAGCAGCCAAGGGAAGGGAGTGGGCTACGAGCAGTACTTC.

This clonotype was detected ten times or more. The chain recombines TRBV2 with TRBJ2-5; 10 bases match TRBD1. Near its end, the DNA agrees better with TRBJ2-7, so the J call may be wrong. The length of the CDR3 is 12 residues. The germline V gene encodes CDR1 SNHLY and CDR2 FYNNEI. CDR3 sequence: CASRTGGYEQYF. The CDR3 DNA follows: TGTGCCAGCCGGACAGGGGGGTACGAGCAGTACTTC.

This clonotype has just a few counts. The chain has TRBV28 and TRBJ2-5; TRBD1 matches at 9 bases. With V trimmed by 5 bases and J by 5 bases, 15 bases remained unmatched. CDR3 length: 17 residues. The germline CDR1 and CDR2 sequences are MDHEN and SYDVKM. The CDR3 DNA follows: TGTGCCAGCAGTCTAAAGAGGGACAGGGTTGGGGAGGAGACCCAGTACTTC. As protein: CASSLKRDRVGEETQYF.